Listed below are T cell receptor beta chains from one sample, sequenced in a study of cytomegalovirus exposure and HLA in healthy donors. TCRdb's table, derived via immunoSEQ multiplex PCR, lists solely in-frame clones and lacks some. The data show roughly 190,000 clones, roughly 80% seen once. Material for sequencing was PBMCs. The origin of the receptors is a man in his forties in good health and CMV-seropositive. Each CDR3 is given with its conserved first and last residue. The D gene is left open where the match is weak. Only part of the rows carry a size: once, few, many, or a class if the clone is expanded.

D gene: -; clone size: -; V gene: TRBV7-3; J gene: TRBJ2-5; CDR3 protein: CASSRGGSQETQYF; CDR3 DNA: TGTGCCAGCAGCCGCGGGGGCAGCCAAGAGACCCAGTACTTC
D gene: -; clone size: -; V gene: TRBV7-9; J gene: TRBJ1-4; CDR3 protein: CASSNIATNEKLFF; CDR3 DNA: TGTGCCAGCAGCAATATTGCAACTAATGAAAAACTGTTTTTT
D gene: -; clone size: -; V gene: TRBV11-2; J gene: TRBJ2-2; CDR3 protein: CASSFRHPNTGELFF; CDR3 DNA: TGTGCCAGCAGCTTCAGACACCCGAACACCGGGGAGCTGTTTTTT
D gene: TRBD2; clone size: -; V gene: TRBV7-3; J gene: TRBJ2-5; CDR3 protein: CASSSMASGGQETQYF; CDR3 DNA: TGTGCCAGCAGCTCTATGGCTAGCGGGGGGCAAGAGACCCAGTACTTC
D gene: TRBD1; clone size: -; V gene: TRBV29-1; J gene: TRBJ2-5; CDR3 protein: CSVRDRGFETQYF; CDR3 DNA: TGCAGCGTCAGGGACAGGGGGTTTGAGACCCAGTACTTC
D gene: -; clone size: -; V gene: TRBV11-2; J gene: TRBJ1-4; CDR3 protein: CASSLVSVNEKLFF; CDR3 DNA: TGTGCCAGCAGCTTAGTGTCAGTTAATGAAAAACTGTTTTTT
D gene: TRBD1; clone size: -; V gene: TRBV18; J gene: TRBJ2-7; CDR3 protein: CASSPTQGYEQYF; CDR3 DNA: TGTGCCAGCTCACCTACACAGGGGTACGAGCAGTACTTC
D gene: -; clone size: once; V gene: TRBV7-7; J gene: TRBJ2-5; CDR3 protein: CAVTMEPQETQYF; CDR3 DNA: TGTGCTGTTACCATGGAGCCCCAAGAGACCCAGTACTTC
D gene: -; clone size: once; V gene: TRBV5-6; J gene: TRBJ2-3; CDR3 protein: CASSFDSLSGTDTQYF; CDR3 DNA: TGTGCCAGCAGCTTTGACAGTCTAAGCGGCACAGATACGCAGTATTTT
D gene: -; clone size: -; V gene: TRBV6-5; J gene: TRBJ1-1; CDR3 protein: CASSNRPLNTEAFF; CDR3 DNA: TGTGCCAGCAGTAATCGTCCCTTGAACACTGAAGCTTTCTTT
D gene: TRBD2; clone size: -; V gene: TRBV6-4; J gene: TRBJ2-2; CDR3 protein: CASAPEASGGKTGELFF; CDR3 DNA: TGTGCCAGCGCCCCGGAGGCTAGCGGGGGGAAAACCGGGGAGCTGTTTTTT
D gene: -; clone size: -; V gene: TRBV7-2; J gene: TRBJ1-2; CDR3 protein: CASSSTGYGYTF; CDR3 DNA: TGTGCCAGCAGCTCGACAGGCTATGGCTACACCTTC
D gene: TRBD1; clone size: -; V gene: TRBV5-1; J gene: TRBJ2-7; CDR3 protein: CASSLAASSGTGAYEQYF; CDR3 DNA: TGCGCCAGCAGCTTGGCAGCGTCCTCTGGGACAGGGGCCTACGAGCAGTACTTC
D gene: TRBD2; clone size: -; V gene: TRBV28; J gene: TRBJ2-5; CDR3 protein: CASSFVLAGGQAQYF; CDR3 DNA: TGTGCCAGCAGTTTCGTTCTAGCGGGGGGGCAGGCCCAGTACTTC
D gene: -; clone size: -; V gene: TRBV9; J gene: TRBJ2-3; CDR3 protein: CASSVSLTDTQYF; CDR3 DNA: TGTGCCAGCAGCGTGAGCCTCACAGATACGCAGTATTTT
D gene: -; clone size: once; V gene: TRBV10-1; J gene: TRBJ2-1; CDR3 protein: CASRKSAGDEQFF; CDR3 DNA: TGCGCCAGCAGGAAGTCGGCAGGCGATGAGCAGTTCTTC
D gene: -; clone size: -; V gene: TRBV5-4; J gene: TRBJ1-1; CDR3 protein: CASSPGTLNTEAFF; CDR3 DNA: TGTGCCAGCAGCCCCGGGACACTGAACACTGAAGCTTTCTTT
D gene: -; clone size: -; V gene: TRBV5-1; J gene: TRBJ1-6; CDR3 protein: CASSLAGVGYSPLHF; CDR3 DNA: TGCGCCAGCAGCTTGGCAGGGGTAGGTTATTCACCCCTCCACTTT
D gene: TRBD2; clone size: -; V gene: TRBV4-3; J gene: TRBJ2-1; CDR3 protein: CASSQEGSGGWNEQFF; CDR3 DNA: TGCGCCAGCAGCCAAGAAGGTAGCGGGGGATGGAATGAGCAGTTCTTC
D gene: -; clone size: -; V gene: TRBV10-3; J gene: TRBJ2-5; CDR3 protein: CAISSGQNYQETQYF; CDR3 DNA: TGTGCCATCAGTTCAGGACAGAACTATCAAGAGACCCAGTACTTC
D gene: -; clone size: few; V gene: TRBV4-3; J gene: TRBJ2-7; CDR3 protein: CASSQEALGSYEQYF; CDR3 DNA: TGCGCCAGCAGCCAAGAAGCCCTAGGGAGCTACGAGCAGTACTTC
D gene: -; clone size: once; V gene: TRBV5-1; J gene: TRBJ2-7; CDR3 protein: CASSLGQGIPTYEQYF; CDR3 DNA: TGCGCCAGCAGCTTGGGGCAGGGGATACCTACCTACGAGCAGTACTTC
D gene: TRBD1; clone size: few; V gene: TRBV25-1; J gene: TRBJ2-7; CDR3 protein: CASGDRGSYEQYF; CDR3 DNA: TGTGCCAGCGGGGACAGGGGATCCTACGAGCAGTACTTC
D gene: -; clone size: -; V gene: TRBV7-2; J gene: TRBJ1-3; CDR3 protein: CASSLHGGGPRGNTIYF; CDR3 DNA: TGTGCCAGCAGCCTCCATGGGGGGGGCCCCCGAGGAAACACCATATATTTT
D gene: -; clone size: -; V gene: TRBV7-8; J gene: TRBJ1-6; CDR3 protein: CASSARGGGDSPLHF; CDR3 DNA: TGTGCCAGCAGCGCCCGTGGGGGCGGAGATTCACCCCTCCACTTT
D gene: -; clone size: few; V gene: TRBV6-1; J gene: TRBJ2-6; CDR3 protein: CASSERVTDLSGANVLTF; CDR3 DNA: TGTGCCAGCAGTGAGAGGGTAACAGATCTCTCTGGGGCCAACGTCCTGACTTTC
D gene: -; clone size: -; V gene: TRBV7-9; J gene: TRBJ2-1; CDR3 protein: CASSTSQRKSSYNEQFF; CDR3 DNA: TGTGCCAGCAGCACCAGTCAGAGGAAGAGCTCCTACAATGAGCAGTTCTTC
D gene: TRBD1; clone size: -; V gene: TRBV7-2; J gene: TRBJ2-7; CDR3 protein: CASSISGTGAEQYF; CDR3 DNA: TGTGCCAGCAGCATCTCCGGGACAGGGGCCGAGCAGTACTTC
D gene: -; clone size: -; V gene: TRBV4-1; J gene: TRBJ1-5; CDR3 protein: CASSQATGHNQPQHF; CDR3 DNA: TGCGCCAGCAGCCAGGCGACAGGACACAATCAGCCCCAGCATTTT
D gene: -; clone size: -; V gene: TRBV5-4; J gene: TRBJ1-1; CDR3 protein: CASSPGQGQWGGTEAFF; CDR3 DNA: TGTGCCAGCAGCCCCGGTCAGGGTCAGTGGGGAGGCACTGAAGCTTTCTTT
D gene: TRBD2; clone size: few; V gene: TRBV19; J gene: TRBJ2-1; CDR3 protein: CASSIRTSYNEQFF; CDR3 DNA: TGTGCCAGTAGTATTAGGACTAGCTACAATGAGCAGTTCTTC
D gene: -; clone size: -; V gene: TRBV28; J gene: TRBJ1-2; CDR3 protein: CASSEGRELYGYTF; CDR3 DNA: TGTGCCAGCAGTGAGGGACGGGAGCTGTATGGCTACACCTTC
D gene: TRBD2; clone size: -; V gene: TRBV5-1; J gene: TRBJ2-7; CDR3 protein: CASSLTGLAGGSPYEQYF; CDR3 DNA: TGCGCCAGCAGCCTAACGGGACTAGCGGGGGGAAGCCCCTACGAGCAGTACTTC
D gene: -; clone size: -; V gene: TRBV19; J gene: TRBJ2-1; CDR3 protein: CASSIDSGNEQFF; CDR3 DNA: TGTGCCAGTAGTATAGATTCAGGCAATGAGCAGTTCTTC
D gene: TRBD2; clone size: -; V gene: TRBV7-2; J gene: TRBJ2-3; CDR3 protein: CASSSGLAGATLDTQYF; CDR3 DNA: TGTGCCAGCAGCTCCGGGCTAGCGGGGGCCACTTTGGATACGCAGTATTTT
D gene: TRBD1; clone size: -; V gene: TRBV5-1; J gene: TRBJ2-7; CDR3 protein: CASSLPGTGTYEQYF; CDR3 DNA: TGCGCCAGCAGCTTGCCCGGGACAGGGACGTACGAGCAGTACTTC
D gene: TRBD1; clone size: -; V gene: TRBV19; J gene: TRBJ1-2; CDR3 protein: CASSGTDNGYTF; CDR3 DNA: TGTGCCAGTAGTGGGACAGATAATGGCTACACCTTC
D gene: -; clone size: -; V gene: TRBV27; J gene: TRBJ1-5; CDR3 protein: CASADTEYQPQHF; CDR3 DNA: TGTGCCAGCGCAGATACAGAGTATCAGCCCCAGCATTTT
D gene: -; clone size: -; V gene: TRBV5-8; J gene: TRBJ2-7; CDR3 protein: CASSLYQGIHEQYF; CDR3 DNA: TGTGCCAGCAGCTTGTACCAGGGGATCCACGAGCAGTACTTC
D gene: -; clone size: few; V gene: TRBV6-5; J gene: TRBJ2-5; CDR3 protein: CASSYSNTLETQYF; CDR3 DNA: TGTGCCAGCAGTTACTCGAACACATTAGAGACCCAGTACTTC
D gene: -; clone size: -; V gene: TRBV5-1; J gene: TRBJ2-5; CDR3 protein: CASSLGRQNRRGETQYF; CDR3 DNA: TGCGCCAGCAGCTTGGGACGACAGAACCGAAGAGGAGAGACCCAGTACTTC
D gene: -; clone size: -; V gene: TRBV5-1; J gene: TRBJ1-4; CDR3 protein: CASTRDRANEKLFF; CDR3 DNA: TGCGCCAGCACCCGTGACAGAGCTAATGAAAAACTGTTTTTT
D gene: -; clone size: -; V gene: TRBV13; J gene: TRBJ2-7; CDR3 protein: CASSLGSGYEQYF; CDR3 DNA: TGTGCCAGCAGCTTAGGATCGGGCTACGAGCAGTACTTC
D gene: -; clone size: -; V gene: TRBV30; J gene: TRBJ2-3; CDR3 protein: CAWSVGGPDTQYF; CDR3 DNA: TGTGCCTGGAGTGTGGGGGGTCCAGATACGCAGTATTTT
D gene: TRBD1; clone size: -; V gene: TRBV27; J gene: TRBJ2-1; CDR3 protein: CASSLDRDSYNEQFF; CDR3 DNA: TGTGCCAGCAGTCTGGACAGGGACTCCTACAATGAGCAGTTCTTC
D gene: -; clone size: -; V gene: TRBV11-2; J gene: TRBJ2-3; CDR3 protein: CASRRSGFGTDTQYF; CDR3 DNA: TGTGCCAGCCGCCGTAGCGGTTTTGGGACAGATACGCAGTATTTT